This TCR beta chain was captured in a study of blood T cells in healthy people across ages. Notes on the study in general: Significant beta diversity loss was already apparent by age approximately 38, declining roughly linearly.

V was trimmed by 4 bases and J by 3 bases, leaving 15 bases between them. Germline CDR1 MNHEY, CDR2 SVGEGT. The CDR3 runs to 16 residues. A sample-barcoded 5' primer and a J-beta primer mix were used in a second PCR of about 7 to 12 cycles. Carrying 12 random nucleotides, a template-switch adaptor labeled each individual cDNA molecule. TCRdb reprocessed the 5' RACE reads with MiXCR, giving one entry per CDR3 protein. This table holds some 900,000 distinct CDR3 sequences, under 35% found once. The table lists this clonotype with a few counts. Its specificity is not known. Healthy individuals of Caucasian origin from Russia, aged about 6 to 100, served as donors. Per sample, a minimum of 7 million PBMCs were isolated.

Sequencing was done on a sample of blood. The genes are TRBV6-2 or TRBV6-3 and TRBJ2-2; a possible D gene is TRBD2 (5 bases). The TCR originated in a woman of 80 years or more in good health. For the CDR3, the DNA is TGTGCCAGCAGTTTTGGGAGTCCCATTTACACCGGGGAGCTGTTTTTT. This encodes CASSFGSPIYTGELFF.